This TCR beta chain originates from a study of cytomegalovirus exposure and HLA in healthy donors. Study-level points and caveats: The study listed 164 cytomegalovirus-associated TCR beta chains.

The CDR3 loop spans 15 amino acids. V was clipped by 4 bases and J by 3 bases, with 13 bases between them. CDR1 SGHTA and CDR2 FQGNSA come from the germline V gene. PCR involved 60 Vbeta and 13 Jbeta primers. Sequencing used immunoSEQ multiplex PCR; TCRdb keeps in-frame clones, though not all of them. This repertoire shows roughly 220,000 clones, about 82% found once; its top ten account for approximately 2.8%. For this clone: No antigen is known for it.

Sequencing used PBMCs. The chain links TRBV7-2 to TRBJ1-5; the D is unclear. The source of this sequence is a man aged 30-40 years in good health and CMV-seronegative. CDR3 in amino acids: CASSSAGNPNQPQHF. Written as DNA, the CDR3 is TGTGCCAGCAGCTCGGCGGGGAATCCCAATCAGCCCCAGCATTTT. The variable domain in full, with the rest retrieved from reference TRBV7-2 and TRBJ1-5, is GAGVSQSPSNKVTEKGKDVELRCDPISGHTALYWYRQSLGQGLEFLIYFQGNSAPDKSGLPSDRFSAERTGGSVSTLTIQRTQQEDSAVYLCASSSAGNPNQPQHFGDGTRLSIL.